This is a list of T cell receptor beta chains from one sample in a study of cytomegalovirus exposure and HLA in healthy donors. Assay: immunoSEQ multiplex PCR; the TCRdb copy retains only in-frame clones and omits some. The data contain around 150,000 clones, 84% of them singletons. Sequenced material: PBMCs. The receptor source for this set is a man aged 18-30 years in good health and CMV-seronegative. Both conserved end residues are part of each CDR3. Each record gives: V gene, clone size, J gene, D gene, CDR3 protein, CDR3 DNA. The D gene is left open where the match is weak. Clone size is not always given. Where it is, it says once, few, many or a class for expanded clones.

TRBV29-1,once,TRBJ1-1,TRBD1,CSVVVPGQYTEAFF,TGCAGCGTTGTAGTTCCGGGACAGTACACTGAAGCTTTCTTT
TRBV28,.,TRBJ2-7,TRBD1,CASSPTGQANTYEQYF,TGTGCCAGCAGTCCAACGGGACAGGCAAACACCTACGAGCAGTACTTC
TRBV29-1,.,TRBJ2-1,TRBD2,CSVENPTSGRAAEQFF,TGCAGCGTTGAGAATCCGACTAGCGGGAGGGCCGCTGAGCAGTTCTTC
TRBV27,.,TRBJ2-1,.,CASSLYPPRGSYNEQFF,TGTGCCAGCAGTTTATACCCCCCACGGGGGTCCTACAATGAGCAGTTCTTC
TRBV27,.,TRBJ2-5,TRBD1,CASGTGQQETQYF,TGTGCCAGCGGGACAGGGCAGCAAGAGACCCAGTACTTC
TRBV5-1,.,TRBJ2-5,.,CASSRGTPVQETQYF,TGCGCCAGCAGCCGCGGGACGCCAGTTCAAGAGACCCAGTACTTC
TRBV21-1,.,TRBJ1-4,.,CASRRGLDSCENEKLFF,TGTGCCAGCAGAAGGGGCCTCGACAGTTGTGAAAATGAAAAACTGTTTTTT
TRBV11-2,.,TRBJ1-2,.,CASSLDRLGIYGYTF,TGTGCCAGCAGCTTAGATCGACTAGGGATCTATGGCTACACCTTC
TRBV6-1,.,TRBJ2-7,.,CASGARENSEQYF,TGTGCCAGCGGCGCGAGGGAAAATAGCGAGCAGTACTTC
TRBV10-3,.,TRBJ2-7,.,CAISEESQREQYF,TGTGCCATCAGTGAGGAGAGCCAGCGCGAGCAGTACTTC
TRBV5-4,.,TRBJ1-1,.,CASSLGRDTEAFF,TGTGCCAGCAGCTTGGGACGGGACACTGAAGCTTTCTTT
TRBV6-1,once,TRBJ1-2,.,CASRPPGSYGYTF,TGTGCCAGCAGACCCCCGGGAAGCTATGGCTACACCTTC
TRBV2,once,TRBJ2-4,TRBD2,CASSAGEKNIQYF,TGTGCCAGCAGCGCGGGAGAAAAAAACATTCAGTACTTC
TRBV6-5,.,TRBJ1-5,.,CASSYGSGGNQPQHF,TGTGCCAGCAGTTACGGGAGTGGGGGCAATCAGCCCCAGCATTTT
TRBV19,.,TRBJ2-5,TRBD2,CASRASGIETQYF,TGTGCCAGTAGAGCTAGCGGAATCGAGACCCAGTACTTC
TRBV5-8,.,TRBJ2-7,TRBD2,CASSRGLAGEYEQYF,TGTGCCAGCAGCCGCGGACTAGCGGGAGAGTACGAGCAGTACTTC
TRBV28,.,TRBJ2-6,TRBD1,CATRQGPNRGANVLTF,TGTGCCACCCGACAGGGACCGAACCGTGGGGCCAACGTCCTGACTTTC
TRBV28,.,TRBJ1-4,.,CASSPGQMVEKLFF,TGTGCCAGCAGTCCAGGACAAATGGTAGAAAAACTGTTTTTT
TRBV7-8,.,TRBJ2-4,TRBD2,CASSLGRAREVKAKNIQYF,TGTGCCAGCAGCTTAGGCCGGGCCCGGGAGGTAAAGGCCAAAAACATTCAGTACTTC
TRBV7-3,.,TRBJ2-1,TRBD1,CASSPDRGSYNEQFF,TGTGCCAGCAGCCCCGACAGGGGAAGCTACAATGAGCAGTTCTTC
TRBV6-6,once,TRBJ1-2,TRBD1,CASRDRGLILGYTF,TGTGCCAGCAGGGACAGGGGGCTCATCCTTGGCTACACCTTC
TRBV6-5,.,TRBJ1-5,.,CASSPTGNQPQHF,TGTGCCAGCAGTCCTACAGGGAATCAGCCCCAGCATTTT
TRBV4-3,.,TRBJ2-7,TRBD1,CASSQSGTGSREQYF,TGCGCCAGCAGCCAATCCGGGACAGGGAGTCGTGAGCAGTACTTC
TRBV21-1,.,TRBJ2-7,.,CASRQWRTGWNEQYF,TGTGCCAGCAGACAGTGGCGGACAGGGTGGAACGAGCAGTACTTC